This entry features one T cell receptor beta chain sequence. The data originate from a study of patients and donors after allogeneic stem cell transplantation. Germline CDR1 and CDR2: SQVTM and ANQGSEA. The CDR3 runs 13 residues. Unmatched junction bases numbered 8, after V lost 8 bases and J lost 4 bases. TCRdb analysed the RT-PCR reads with MiXCR anew, one entry per CDR3 protein. The sample has fewer than 200,000 distinct CDR3 sequences, about 29% seen once. Sequences were obtained from blood, either unsorted or a sorted T cell fraction (not recorded which). The chain recombines TRBV29-1 with TRBJ1-2; 9 bases match TRBD1. The source of this sequence is a human donor who was either an allogeneic HSCT recipient or a stem cell or donor lymphocyte infusion donor (not recorded which). It is not recorded whose cells these are; they may come from a transplant donor. CDR3 sequence reads: CSTRMTGGYGYTF. In DNA, the CDR3 is TGCAGCACCCGAATGACAGGGGGCTATGGCTACACCTTC. Full variable domain (outside the CDR3, taken from reference TRBV29-1 and TRBJ1-2): SAVISQKPSRDICQRGTSLTIQCQVDSQVTMMFWYRQQPGQSLTLIATANQGSEATYESGFVIDKFPISRPNLTFSTLTVSNMSPEDSSIYLCSTRMTGGYGYTFGSGTRLTVV.